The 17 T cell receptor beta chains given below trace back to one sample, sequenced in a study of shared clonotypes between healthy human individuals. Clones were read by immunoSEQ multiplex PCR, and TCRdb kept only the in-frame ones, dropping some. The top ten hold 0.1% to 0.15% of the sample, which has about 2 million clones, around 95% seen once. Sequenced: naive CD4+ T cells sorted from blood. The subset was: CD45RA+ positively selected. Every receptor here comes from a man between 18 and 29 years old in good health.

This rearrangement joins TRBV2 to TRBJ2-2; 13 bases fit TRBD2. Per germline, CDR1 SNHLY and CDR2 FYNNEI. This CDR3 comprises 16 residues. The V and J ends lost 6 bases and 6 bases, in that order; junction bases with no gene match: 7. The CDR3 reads CASSSGLAGVAGELFF. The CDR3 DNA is TGTGCCAGCAGCTCTGGACTAGCGGGAGTTGCCGGGGAGCTGTTTTTT.

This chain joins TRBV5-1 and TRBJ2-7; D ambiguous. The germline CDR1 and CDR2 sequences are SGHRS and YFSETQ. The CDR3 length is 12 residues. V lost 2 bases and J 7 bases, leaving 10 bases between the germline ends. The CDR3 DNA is TGCGCCAGCAGCTTTTTCAGTGGAGAGCAGTACTTC. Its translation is CASSFFSGEQYF.

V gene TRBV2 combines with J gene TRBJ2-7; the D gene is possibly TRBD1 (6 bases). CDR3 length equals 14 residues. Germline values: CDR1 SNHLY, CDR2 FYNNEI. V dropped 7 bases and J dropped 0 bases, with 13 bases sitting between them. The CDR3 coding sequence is TGTGCCAGCAAGGGGGAAGTGAGCTCCTACGAGCAGTACTTC. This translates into CASKGEVSSYEQYF.

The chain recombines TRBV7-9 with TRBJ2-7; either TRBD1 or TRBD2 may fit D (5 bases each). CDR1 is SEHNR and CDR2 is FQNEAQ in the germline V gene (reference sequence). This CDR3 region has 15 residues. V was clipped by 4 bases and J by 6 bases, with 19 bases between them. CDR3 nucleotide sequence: TGTGCCAGCAGCTCACAGGCCCTCGGGGCGTCCGAGCAGTACTTC. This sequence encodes CASSSQALGASEQYF.

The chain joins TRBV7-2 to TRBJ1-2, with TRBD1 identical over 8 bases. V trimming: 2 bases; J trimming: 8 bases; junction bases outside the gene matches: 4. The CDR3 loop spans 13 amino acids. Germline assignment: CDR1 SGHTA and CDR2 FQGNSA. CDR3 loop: CASSLLQGDGYTF. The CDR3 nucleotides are TGTGCCAGCAGCTTACTACAGGGGGACGGCTACACCTTC.

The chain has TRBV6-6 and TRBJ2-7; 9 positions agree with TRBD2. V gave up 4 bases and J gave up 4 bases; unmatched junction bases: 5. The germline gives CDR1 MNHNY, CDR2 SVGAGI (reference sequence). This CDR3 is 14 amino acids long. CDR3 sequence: CASSLTSGQYEQYF. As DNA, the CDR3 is TGTGCCAGCAGTTTGACTAGCGGCCAATACGAGCAGTACTTC.

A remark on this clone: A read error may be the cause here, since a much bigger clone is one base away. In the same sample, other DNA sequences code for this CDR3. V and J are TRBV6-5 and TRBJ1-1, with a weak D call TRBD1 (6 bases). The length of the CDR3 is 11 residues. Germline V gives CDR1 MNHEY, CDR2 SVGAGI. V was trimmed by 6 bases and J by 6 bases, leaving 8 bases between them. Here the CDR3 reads CASSQGPEAFF. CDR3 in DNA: TGTGCCAGCAGCCAGGGGCCTGAAGCTTTCTTT.

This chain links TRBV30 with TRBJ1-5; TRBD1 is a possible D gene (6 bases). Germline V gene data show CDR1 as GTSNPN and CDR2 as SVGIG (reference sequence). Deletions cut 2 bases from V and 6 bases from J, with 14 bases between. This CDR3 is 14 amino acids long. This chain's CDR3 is CAWSLGQISQPQHF. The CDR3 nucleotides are TGTGCCTGGAGTCTCGGACAGATCAGTCAGCCCCAGCATTTT.

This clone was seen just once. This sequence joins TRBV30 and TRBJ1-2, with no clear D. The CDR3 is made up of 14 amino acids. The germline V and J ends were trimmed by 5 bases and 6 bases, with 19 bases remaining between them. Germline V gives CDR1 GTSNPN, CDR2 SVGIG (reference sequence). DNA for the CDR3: TGTGCCTGGGAAAAAAACCACGGGTCGAATGGCTACACCTTC. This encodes CAWEKNHGSNGYTF.

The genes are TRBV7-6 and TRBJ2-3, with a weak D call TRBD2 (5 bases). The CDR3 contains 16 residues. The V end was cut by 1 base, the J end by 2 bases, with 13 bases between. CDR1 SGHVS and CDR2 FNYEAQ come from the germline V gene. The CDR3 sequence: CASSLGAEVSTDTQYF. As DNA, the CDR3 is TGTGCCAGCAGCTTAGGAGCGGAAGTCTCCACAGATACGCAGTATTTT.

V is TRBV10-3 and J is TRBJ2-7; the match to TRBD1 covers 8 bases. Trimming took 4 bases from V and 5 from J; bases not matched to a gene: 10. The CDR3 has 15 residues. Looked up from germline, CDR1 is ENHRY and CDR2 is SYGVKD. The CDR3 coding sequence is TGTGCCATCAGTGTGGGATCCTTGACAGGGGACGAGCAGTACTTC. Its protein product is CAISVGSLTGDEQYF.

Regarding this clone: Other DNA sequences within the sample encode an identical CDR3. Here the CDR3 reads CASSLGQSSYNEQFF. The CDR3, as DNA: TGCGCCAGCAGCTTGGGACAAAGCTCCTACAATGAGCAGTTCTTC. The J gene is TRBJ2-1, the V gene TRBV5-1, with no clear D. The V end was cut by 0 bases, the J end by 0 bases, with 7 bases between. Germline lookup yields CDR1 SGHRS and CDR2 YFSETQ. This CDR3 is built from 15 residues.

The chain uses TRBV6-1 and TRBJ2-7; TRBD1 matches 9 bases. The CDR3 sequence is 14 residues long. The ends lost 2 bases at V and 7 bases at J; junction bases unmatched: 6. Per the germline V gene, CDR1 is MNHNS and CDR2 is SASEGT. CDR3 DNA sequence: TGTGCCAGCAGTGAAAAGGGACAGGGATTTGAGCAGTACTTC. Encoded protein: CASSEKGQGFEQYF.

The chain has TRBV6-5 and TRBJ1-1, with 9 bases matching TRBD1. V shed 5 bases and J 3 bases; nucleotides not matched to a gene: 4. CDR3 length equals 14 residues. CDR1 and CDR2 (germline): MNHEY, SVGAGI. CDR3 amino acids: CASSPRTGDTEAFF. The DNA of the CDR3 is TGTGCCAGCAGTCCCCGGACAGGGGACACTGAAGCTTTCTTT.

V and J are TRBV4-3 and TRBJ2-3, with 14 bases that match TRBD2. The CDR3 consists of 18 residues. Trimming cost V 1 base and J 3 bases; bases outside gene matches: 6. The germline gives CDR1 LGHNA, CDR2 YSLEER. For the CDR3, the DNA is TGCGCCAGCAGCCAAGTGGGGACTAGCGGGAGTCGGACAGATACGCAGTATTTT. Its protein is CASSQVGTSGSRTDTQYF.

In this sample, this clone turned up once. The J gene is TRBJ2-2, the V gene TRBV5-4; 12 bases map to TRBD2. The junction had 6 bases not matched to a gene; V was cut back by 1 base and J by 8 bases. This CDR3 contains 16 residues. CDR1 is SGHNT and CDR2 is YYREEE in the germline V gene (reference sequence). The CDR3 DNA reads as TGTGCCAGCAGCTTGACTAGCGGGGGGTCGTATGGGGAGCTGTTTTTT. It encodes CASSLTSGGSYGELFF.

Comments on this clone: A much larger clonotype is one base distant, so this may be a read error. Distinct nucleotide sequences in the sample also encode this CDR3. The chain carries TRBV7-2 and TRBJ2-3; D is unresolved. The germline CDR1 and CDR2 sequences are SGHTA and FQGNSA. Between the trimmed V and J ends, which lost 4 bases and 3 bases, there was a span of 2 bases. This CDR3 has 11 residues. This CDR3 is CASSYTDTQYF. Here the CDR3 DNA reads TGTGCCAGCAGCTATACAGATACGCAGTATTTT.